What follows are 12 T cell receptor beta chains derived from one specimen sequenced in a study of T cell changes during pregnancy in multiple sclerosis. Sequencing was performed with immunoSEQ multiplex PCR; in TCRdb, only in-frame clones are kept and a portion is missing. There are almost 50,000 clones in the sample; about 89% occur only once, and roughly a tenth lies in the top ten. The starting material was CD8+ T cells from peripheral blood mononuclear cells, obtained after pregnancy. The source is a female donor with multiple sclerosis, enrolled in a pregnancy study.

This chain uses TRBV6-1 with TRBJ2-7; D is unclear. Trimming took off 0 bases at V and 4 bases at J, with 7 bases between the two ends. CDR3 length: 13 amino acids. In germline, CDR1 is MNHNS, CDR2 SASEGT. CDR3: CASSEASGYEQYF. The CDR3 DNA reads TGTGCCAGCAGTGAAGCTTCAGGATACGAGCAGTACTTC.

The rearrangement links TRBV28 to TRBJ2-2; maybe TRBD2 (5 bases). The germline gives CDR1 MDHEN, CDR2 SYDVKM. The CDR3 length is 13 residues. Trimming pared 8 bases from V and 5 bases from J, leaving 12 bases between. This chain's CDR3 is CASGLVGTGELFF. CDR3 nucleotide sequence: TGTGCCAGCGGACTGGTTGGGACCGGGGAGCTGTTTTTT. Full variable domain (outside the CDR3, taken from reference TRBV28 and TRBJ2-2): DVKVTQSSRYLVKRTGEKVFLECVQDMDHENMFWYRQDPGLGLRLIYFSYDVKMKEKGDIPEGYSVSREKKERFSLILESASTNQTSMYLCASGLVGTGELFFGEGSRLTVL.

The genes are TRBV27 and TRBJ1-2; 7 bases agree with TRBD1. The CDR3 sequence is 13 residues long. Germline V gene sequence: CDR1 MNHEY, CDR2 SMNVEV (reference sequence). J was trimmed by 2 bases and V by 6 bases; bases with no gene match: 3. The CDR3 loop is CASSPGGNYGYTF. The CDR3 DNA is TGTGCCAGCAGCCCAGGGGGAAACTATGGCTACACCTTC.

The chain uses TRBV6-1 and TRBJ1-3, with D possibly matching TRBD1 (6 bases). CDR1 is MNHNS and CDR2 is SASEGT in the germline V gene. The V and J ends lost 5 bases and 0 bases respectively, with 11 bases between them. The CDR3 runs 15 residues. CDR3 in amino acids: CASSRTDRSGNTIYF. Written as DNA, the CDR3 is TGTGCCAGCAGTCGGACAGACCGCTCTGGAAACACCATATATTTT.

The rearrangement links TRBV7-9 to TRBJ1-4, with D perhaps matching TRBD1 (5 bases). The CDR3 has 15 residues. The V gene's germline CDR1 is SEHNR and CDR2 FQNEAQ (reference sequence). V was trimmed by 5 bases and J by 0 bases, leaving 10 bases between them. The CDR3 DNA sequence: TGTGCCAGCAGCGATACAGGCTCAACTAATGAAAAACTGTTTTTT. Its translation is CASSDTGSTNEKLFF.

This clone was recorded once. The chain carries TRBV6-1 and TRBJ1-2; D is unclear. The CDR3 totals 12 residues. Per the germline V gene, CDR1 is MNHNS and CDR2 is SASEGT. V lost 3 bases, J lost 5 bases, and 7 bases lay in between. The CDR3 nucleotides are TGTGCCAGCAGTGATGGAGAGTATGGCTACACCTTC. Translated, it gives CASSDGEYGYTF.

CDR3 region: CASSPGTSGLQETQYF. The CDR3 DNA is TGTGCCAGCTCACCGGGGACTAGCGGACTGCAAGAGACCCAGTACTTC. V is TRBV18 and J is TRBJ2-5, with TRBD2 matching 11 bases. CDR1 and CDR2 from the germline V gene are KGHSH and LQKENI. The V and J ends lost 3 bases and 2 bases, in that order; junction bases with no gene match: 5. The CDR3 covers 16 residues.

This clone has only a few counts. J is TRBJ1-1 and V is TRBV6-5; D possibly corresponds to TRBD1 (5 bases). V shed 10 bases and J shed 10 bases, with 19 bases lying between them. The CDR3 has 12 amino acids. Germline CDR1 MNHEY, CDR2 SVGAGI. CDR3 in DNA: TGTGCCACTAGGGGAGGGGAGCTTGTAGCTTTCTTT. It yields the protein CATRGGELVAFF.

This clone has a single count. The chain joins TRBV13 to TRBJ1-4, with 10 bases lining up with TRBD1. This CDR3 comprises 17 residues. Trimming removed 4 bases from V and 2 bases from J; junction bases left unmatched: 7. Germline V gene sequence: CDR1 PRHDT, CDR2 FYEKMQ (reference sequence). CDR3 DNA sequence: TGTGCCAGCAGCTCCGGACAGGGGGAGTTGACTAATGAAAAACTGTTTTTT. Its translation: CASSSGQGELTNEKLFF.

The chain combines TRBV5-6 with TRBJ2-2; a possible D gene is TRBD1 (5 bases). The CDR3 sequence is 16 residues long. Germline CDR1 and CDR2: SGHDT and YYEEEE. V was clipped by 0 bases and J by 4 bases, with 13 bases between them. DNA for the CDR3: TGTGCCAGCAGCTTGGGTGAACAGGTTGCCACCGGGGAGCTGTTTTTT. It encodes CASSLGEQVATGELFF.

The V call is TRBV2, the J call TRBJ1-5; 8 nucleotides match TRBD1. The CDR3 runs 15 residues. The trim removed 6 bases at V and 6 bases at J, leaving 10 bases unmatched. Germline V CDR1 and CDR2: SNHLY, FYNNEI. The DNA of the CDR3 is TGTGCCAGCAGCGATACAGGGGGTAGTAGTCAGCCCCAGCATTTT. As protein: CASSDTGGSSQPQHF.

The V and J genes are TRBV29-1 and TRBJ2-3; 11 positions match TRBD2. J was trimmed by 4 bases and V by 3 bases; bases with no gene match: 9. The CDR3 has 16 residues. Looked up from germline, CDR1 is SQVTM and CDR2 is ANQGSEA. The DNA for the CDR3 is TGCAGCGTTGAGTCCCCTCTAGCGGGGGGACCAGATACGCAGTATTTT. Translated, it gives CSVESPLAGGPDTQYF.